This T cell receptor beta chain was recorded in a study of T cell responses to AZD1222 COVID-19 vaccine. TCRdb's copy holds only in-frame clones and misses some; the assay was immunoSEQ multiplex PCR. The sample has over 130,000 clones; 88% are singletons. In germline, CDR1 is SGHNT, CDR2 YYREEE (reference sequence). V gave up 4 bases and J gave up 1 base; unmatched junction bases: 6. The CDR3 length is 17 residues. The chain uses TRBV5-4 and TRBJ2-6; 9 bases line up with TRBD1. The source of this sequence is an adult in good health. The input for sequencing was peripheral blood, taken on day 0 of AZD1222 vaccination. CDR3 protein: CASSPKGTGSGANVLTF. CDR3 DNA sequence: TGTGCCAGCAGCCCTAAGGGGACAGGGTCTGGGGCCAACGTCCTGACTTTC.